Listed below are T cell receptor beta chains from one sample, sequenced in a study of T cell repertoires in cytomegalovirus infection. In TCRdb, the reads were re-called with MiXCR into one record per CDR3 protein. The sample lists 450,000 to 550,000 distinct CDR3 sequences; approximately 15% were seen once. The sample taken for sequencing was CD8+ T cells from PBMCs. These receptors were collected from a human donor in good health (CMV status not recorded). Some clones in this sample may be carry-over from other donors' samples. The CDR3 runs from the conserved cysteine through the conserved F or W. The D gene is left open where the match is weak. Each size is how often the clone was seen (once, few, many) or a class if it is expanded.

. | many | TRBJ2-1 | TRBV7-9 | CASSTPSGEQFF | TGTGCCAGCAGCACCCCGAGCGGTGAGCAGTTCTTC
. | once | TRBJ2-3 | TRBV7-2 | CASSPGSMIDTPYF | TGTGCCAGCAGCCCCGGCTCTATGATAGATACGCCGTATTTT
TRBD1 | many | TRBJ1-5 | TRBV7-9 | CASSDGTGGQPQHF | TGTGCCAGCAGCGACGGGACAGGGGGACAGCCCCAGCATTTT
. | many | TRBJ1-5 | TRBV19 | CASSIDGGTHSNQPQHF | TGTGCCAGTAGTATAGATGGGGGGACACATAGCAATCAGCCCCAGCATTTT
TRBD2 | many | TRBJ2-7 | TRBV28 | CASSPITSGRAAYEQYF | TGTGCCAGCAGTCCGATCACTAGCGGGAGGGCCGCGTACGAGCAGTACTTC
. | few | TRBJ1-2 | TRBV20-1 | CSARAPQSFYGYTF | TGCAGTGCTAGAGCCCCCCAATCCTTCTATGGCTACACCTTC
TRBD1 | many | TRBJ2-5 | TRBV5-6 | CASSLSDREIQETQYF | TGTGCCAGCAGCCTCTCCGACAGGGAAATCCAAGAGACCCAGTACTTC
TRBD2 | many | TRBJ2-5 | TRBV7-2 | CASSRTSGGVETQYF | TGTGCCAGCAGCCGGACTAGCGGGGGGGTGGAGACCCAGTACTTC
TRBD1 | many | TRBJ1-1 | TRBV4-1 | CASSQSSPTGVDEAFF | TGCGCCAGCAGCCAGTCCTCTCCAACAGGGGTCGATGAAGCTTTCTTT
TRBD2 | many | TRBJ2-3 | TRBV7-9 | CASSLAPGLGHTDTQYF | TGTGCCAGCAGCTTAGCACCGGGACTAGGGCACACAGATACGCAGTATTTT